This entry lists 30 T cell receptor beta chains sequenced from one sample in a study of blood T cell repertoires in COVID-19. TCRdb's copy holds only in-frame clones and misses some; the assay was immunoSEQ multiplex PCR. Here the sample spans about 120,000 clones, approximately 83% being singletons. Sample: peripheral blood. The receptors were gathered from an elderly man with acute or convalescent COVID-19.

The V call is TRBV6-5, the J call TRBJ2-5, with D possibly TRBD2 on 5 matching bases. The CDR3 extends over 14 amino acids. Trimming left V 6 bases short and J 1 base short, with 12 bases between. Germline values: CDR1 MNHEY, CDR2 SVGAGI. CDR3 in amino acids: CASSRGYSQETQYF. The CDR3 DNA reads TGTGCCAGCAGCCGAGGGTACAGCCAAGAGACCCAGTACTTC.

The J gene is TRBJ2-7, the V gene TRBV11-2, with 11 bases fitting TRBD1. The V segment lost 2 bases and the J segment 2 bases; nucleotides outside the gene matches: 2. The CDR3 loop spans 15 amino acids. The V gene's germline CDR1 is SGHAT and CDR2 FQNNGV. This chain's CDR3 is CASSLRTGGTYEQYF. The CDR3 DNA is TGTGCCAGCAGCTTAAGGACAGGGGGCACCTACGAGCAGTACTTC.

The rearrangement links TRBV7-9 to TRBJ1-1, with D possibly TRBD1 on 5 matching bases. There are 15 residues in the CDR3. V was pared by 5 bases and J by 1 base, with 14 bases between. Germline CDR1 and CDR2: SEHNR and FQNEAQ (reference sequence). The CDR3 region has the DNA TGTGCCAGCAGCGCCGGGACTCCGGGGAACACTGAAGCTTTCTTT. This codes for CASSAGTPGNTEAFF.

V gene TRBV18 combines with J gene TRBJ2-7; 7 nucleotides match TRBD1. Germline CDR1 is KGHSH and CDR2 is LQKENI. Losses at the gene ends were 0 bases for V and 5 bases for J; bases not matched to a gene: 7. CDR3 length equals 15 residues. The CDR3 sequence: CASSPPVRGNHEQYF. The CDR3, as DNA: TGTGCCAGCTCACCACCCGTCAGGGGGAACCACGAGCAGTACTTC. The full variable domain, rest sourced from reference TRBV18 and TRBJ2-7, is NAGVMQNPRHLVRRRGQEARLRCSPMKGHSHVYWYRQLPEEGLKFMVYLQKENIIDESGMPKERFSAEFPKEGPSILRIQQVVRGDSAAYFCASSPPVRGNHEQYFGPGTRLTVT.

This clone was found a few times. The V call is TRBV9, the J call TRBJ1-6; maybe TRBD1 (5 bases). Germline loops: CDR1 SGDLS, CDR2 YYNGEE. The CDR3 is made up of 15 amino acids. V shed 7 bases and J shed 0 bases, with 11 bases lying between them. The DNA for the CDR3 is TGTGCCAGCGGAGCAGGGCACTCCTATAATTCACCCCTCCACTTT. It yields the protein CASGAGHSYNSPLHF.

The chain links TRBV5-5 to TRBJ1-4, with TRBD1 matching over 7 bases. The germline V gene has CDR1 SGHKS and CDR2 YYEKEE (reference sequence). The CDR3 has 20 amino acids. V gave up 4 bases and J gave up 3 bases; unmatched junction bases: 21. The CDR3 loop is CASSAGGQSWARVANEKLFF. CDR3 coding DNA: TGTGCCAGCAGCGCCGGGGGACAGAGCTGGGCAAGGGTGGCTAATGAAAAACTGTTTTTT.

The V gene is TRBV11-2, the J gene TRBJ1-1, with 8 nucleotides matching TRBD1. J was trimmed by 5 bases and V by 1 base; bases with no gene match: 15. This CDR3 has 18 residues. Germline V gene sequence: CDR1 SGHAT, CDR2 FQNNGV. CDR3 bases: TGTGCCAGCAGCTTAGGAGATCGTTCAGGGGGCCGGTGGACTGAAGCTTTCTTT. It yields the protein CASSLGDRSGGRWTEAFF.

The V gene is TRBV5-1, the J gene TRBJ2-5, with 9 bases aligning to TRBD1. The CDR3 totals 15 residues. Trimming at V came to 4 bases and at J to 2 bases, leaving 6 bases not matched to a gene. Germline V lookup: CDR1 SGHRS, CDR2 YFSETQ. CDR3 in amino acids: CASSGGTGFQETQYF. The CDR3 nucleotides are TGCGCCAGCAGCGGGGGGACAGGGTTTCAAGAGACCCAGTACTTC. The variable domain in full, completed from reference TRBV5-1 and TRBJ2-5, reads KAGVTQTPRYLIKTRGQQVTLSCSPISGHRSVSWYQQTPGQGLQFLFEYFSETQRNKGNFPGRFSGRQFSNSRSEMNVSTLELGDSALYLCASSGGTGFQETQYFGPGTRLLVL.

This rearrangement joins TRBV6-6 to TRBJ1-2, with D unresolved. CDR1 and CDR2 (germline): MNHNY, SVGAGI (reference sequence). The germline V and J ends were trimmed by 4 bases and 0 bases, with 12 bases remaining between them. The CDR3 sequence is 15 residues long. The DNA of the CDR3 is TGTGCCAGCAGTTCGCCTCGGGAGCCTAACTATGGCTACACCTTC. Translating gives CASSSPREPNYGYTF.

V usage is TRBV7-2 and J usage is TRBJ1-3; D perhaps matches TRBD1 (5 bases). V lost 5 bases and J lost 1, with 15 bases in between. Germline CDR1 reads SGHTA; CDR2 reads FQGNSA. The CDR3 runs 16 residues. In DNA, the CDR3 is TGTGCCAGCAGCGCGGGGGGACGGATTTCTGGAAACACCATATATTTT. Translation gives CASSAGGRISGNTIYF.

The chain is built from TRBV6-1 and TRBJ1-2; D perhaps matches TRBD1 (6 bases). Trimming took 2 bases from V and 8 from J, leaving 21 bases between them. This CDR3 has 16 amino acids. Germline lookup yields CDR1 MNHNS and CDR2 SASEGT. The CDR3 loop is CASSEMGAGVFRGYTF. CDR3 DNA: TGTGCCAGCAGTGAAATGGGGGCAGGGGTGTTCCGGGGCTACACCTTC.

This clone occurred a few times. J is TRBJ1-2 and V is TRBV15, with unresolved D. Germline V gene lookup returns CDR1 LNHNV and CDR2 YYDKDF (reference sequence). With 0 bases removed from V and 1 base from J, the gap between germline ends came to 3 bases. This CDR3 is 13 amino acids long. CDR3 in amino acids: CATSRDSNYGYTF. The CDR3 DNA reads TGTGCCACCAGCAGAGACAGTAACTATGGCTACACCTTC.

J is TRBJ2-3 and V is TRBV28; a weak D match, TRBD2 (5 bases). V lost 9 bases and J 0 bases, leaving 13 bases between the germline ends. The germline gives CDR1 MDHEN, CDR2 SYDVKM. The CDR3 has 14 residues. CDR3 sequence (DNA): TGTGCCAGTAAGAGCGGAACTAGCACAGATACGCAGTATTTT. Amino acid sequence: CASKSGTSTDTQYF.

The chain recombines TRBV6-6 with TRBJ1-2, with D perhaps TRBD1 (5 bases). Between the trimmed V and J ends, which lost 7 bases and 3 bases, there was a span of 21 bases. Germline CDR1 is MNHNY and CDR2 is SVGAGI (reference sequence). The CDR3 spans 16 residues. Written as DNA, the CDR3 is TGTGCCAGCACCCAACCGGGCACCAAAGGGGACTATGGCTACACCTTC. Translating it yields CASTQPGTKGDYGYTF.

J is TRBJ1-2 and V is TRBV11-3; 11 nucleotides agree with TRBD1. The V segment lost 2 bases and the J segment 2 bases; nucleotides outside the gene matches: 7. The germline CDR1 and CDR2 sequences are SGHNT and YENEEA. This CDR3 region has 17 residues. The chain's CDR3 is CASSLKLGQGGNYGYTF. The DNA for the CDR3 is TGTGCCAGCAGCTTAAAACTGGGACAGGGGGGGAACTATGGCTACACCTTC.

The rearrangement joins TRBV29-1 to TRBJ1-2, with D maybe TRBD1 (5 bases). The germline V gene has CDR1 SQVTM and CDR2 ANQGSEA. The CDR3 spans 11 residues. V lost 4 bases, J lost 6 bases, and 9 bases lay in between. In nucleotides, the CDR3 is TGCAGCGTTGGGGGCGGAAATGGCTACACCTTC. Translated: CSVGGGNGYTF.

The chain employs TRBV4-2 and TRBJ2-3; TRBD2 matches 10 bases. CDR1 LGHNA and CDR2 YNFKEQ come from the germline V gene. The J segment lost 1 base and the V segment lost 0 bases, leaving 7 bases of the junction unmatched. The CDR3 is 18 residues long. CDR3 DNA: TGTGCCAGCAGCCAAGATCGGCTAGCGGGAGTCGGCACAGATACGCAGTATTTT. Protein: CASSQDRLAGVGTDTQYF.

This chain joins TRBV18 and TRBJ2-4, with TRBD1 matching 7 bases. The CDR3 runs 19 residues. In germline, CDR1 is KGHSH, CDR2 LQKENI. With 1 base clipped from V and 0 bases from J, the junction kept 12 bases outside the gene matches. The CDR3 is CASSPRWDSEGPAKNIQYF. The DNA for the CDR3 is TGTGCCAGCTCACCACGTTGGGACAGCGAGGGCCCAGCCAAAAACATTCAGTACTTC.

V and J are TRBV7-8 and TRBJ1-6; D is perhaps TRBD1 (6 bases). The CDR3 runs to 16 residues. CDR1 SGHVS and CDR2 FQNEAQ come from the germline V gene. V was pared by 3 bases and J by 10 bases, with 19 bases between. CDR3 in DNA: TGTGCCAGCAGCTTTGCCTACCGACAGGACCCATCACCCCTCCACTTT. Translation: CASSFAYRQDPSPLHF.

The rearrangement uses TRBV18 and TRBJ2-7; D gene unclear. Germline CDR1 is KGHSH and CDR2 is LQKENI. The V gene lost 1 base and the J gene lost 2 bases, with 9 bases spanning the gap. The CDR3 has 14 amino acids. CDR3 amino acids: CASSPRAGTYEQYF. Written as DNA, the CDR3 is TGTGCCAGCTCACCACGAGCAGGAACCTACGAGCAGTACTTC. Full variable domain (missing parts from reference TRBV18 and TRBJ2-7): NAGVMQNPRHLVRRRGQEARLRCSPMKGHSHVYWYRQLPEEGLKFMVYLQKENIIDESGMPKERFSAEFPKEGPSILRIQQVVRGDSAAYFCASSPRAGTYEQYFGPGTRLTVT.

This clone was seen just once. The germline gene is not matched at one end of the junction; a read error may be the cause. The chain recombines TRBV7-7 with TRBJ2-7; TRBD2 is a possible D gene (5 bases). Looked up from germline, CDR1 is SSHAT and CDR2 is FNYEAQ (reference sequence). This CDR3 is 14 amino acids long. CDR3 loop: CASSLAYTSYEQYF. The CDR3 DNA reads as TGTGCTAGCAGCTTAGCGTACACCTCCTACGAGCAGTACTTC.

This chain uses TRBV14 with TRBJ1-1, with D unresolved. The germline gives CDR1 SGHDN, CDR2 FVKESK. Trimming left V 0 bases short and J 0 bases short, with 5 bases between. This CDR3 spans 14 amino acids. The CDR3 loop is CASSQDTLNTEAFF. For the CDR3, the DNA is TGTGCCAGCAGCCAAGATACATTGAACACTGAAGCTTTCTTT.

This clone was counted once. This chain connects TRBV27 to TRBJ2-7; maybe TRBD2 (6 bases). With 6 bases removed from V and 2 bases from J, the gap between germline ends came to 11 bases. Per the germline V gene, CDR1 is MNHEY and CDR2 is SMNVEV (reference sequence). The CDR3 runs to 13 residues. CDR3: CASSPGLPYEQYF. The CDR3 DNA is TGTGCCAGCAGCCCGGGACTCCCCTACGAGCAGTACTTC.

The V gene is TRBV19, the J gene TRBJ1-1; D might be TRBD1 (6 bases). The CDR3 sequence is 13 residues long. Trimming shortened V by 6 bases and J by 5 bases, and 13 bases separated the two germline ends. Germline lookup yields CDR1 LNHDA and CDR2 SQIVND (reference sequence). The CDR3 coding sequence is TGTGCCAGTAGCGAACAGGGTAAGACTGAAGCTTTCTTT. Protein product: CASSEQGKTEAFF. The full variable domain, rest sourced from reference TRBV19 and TRBJ1-1, is DGGITQSPKYLFRKEGQNVTLSCEQNLNHDAMYWYRQDPGQGLRLIYYSQIVNDFQKGDIAEGYSVSREKKESFPLTVTSAQKNPTAFYLCASSEQGKTEAFFGQGTRLTVV.

The V call is TRBV29-1, the J call TRBJ2-1; 7 bases fit TRBD1. Germline lookup yields CDR1 SQVTM and CDR2 ANQGSEA. V lost 7 bases and J lost 6; bases outside the gene matches: 9. The CDR3 covers 13 residues. The CDR3, as DNA: TGCAGCGCCGCCCGGGACAGCGTCAATGAGCAGTTCTTC. Translating gives CSAARDSVNEQFF.

The gene calls are TRBV19 and TRBJ2-6; 11 positions match TRBD1. The CDR3 is 21 residues long. The V and J ends lost 5 bases and 3 bases, in that order; junction bases with no gene match: 18. Germline V gene lookup returns CDR1 LNHDA and CDR2 SQIVND (reference sequence). As DNA, the CDR3 is TGTGCCAGTAGTGCCCACCCGGGACAGGGGGAAAATGGCCGTGGGGCCAACGTCCTGACTTTC. Encoded protein: CASSAHPGQGENGRGANVLTF.

In its sample, this clone was seen many times. J is TRBJ1-1 and V is TRBV6-6; D is unclear. The CDR3 extends over 14 amino acids. V lost 2 bases, J lost 0 bases, and 7 bases lay in between. Germline CDR1 reads MNHNY; CDR2 reads SVGAGI (reference sequence). The CDR3 loop reads CASSYPEVNTEAFF. DNA for the CDR3: TGTGCCAGCAGTTACCCCGAGGTGAACACTGAAGCTTTCTTT.

The DNA for the CDR3 is TGCAGTGCTGGTGGCGGGTCCTACGAGCAGTACTTC. Its translation is CSAGGGSYEQYF. The rearrangement links TRBV20-1 to TRBJ2-7; possible D gene TRBD2, 5 bases. From germline, CDR1 is DFQATT and CDR2 SNEGSKA (reference sequence). This CDR3 comprises 12 residues. Trimming pared 5 bases from V and 1 base from J, leaving 9 bases between.

This clone was detected once. This chain uses TRBV9 with TRBJ1-3; TRBD1 agrees at 7 bases. V lost 0 bases to trimming and J lost 0 bases; unmatched junction nucleotides: 3. This CDR3 has 16 residues. Germline CDR1 and CDR2: SGDLS and YYNGEE. The CDR3 loop is CASSVVGQISGNTIYF. The CDR3 nucleotides are TGTGCCAGCAGCGTAGTGGGACAGATCTCTGGAAACACCATATATTTT.

The chain uses TRBV30 and TRBJ1-2, with D perhaps TRBD1 (5 bases). Germline V gene data show CDR1 as GTSNPN and CDR2 as SVGIG (reference sequence). V lost 5 bases, J lost 0 bases, and 19 bases lay in between. The CDR3 loop spans 16 amino acids. The CDR3: CAWWAQAGGANYGYTF. The CDR3 DNA reads as TGTGCCTGGTGGGCTCAAGCGGGAGGGGCTAACTATGGCTACACCTTC. Variable domain in full (rest from reference TRBV30 and TRBJ1-2): SQTIHQWPATLVQPVGSPLSLECTVEGTSNPNLYWYRQAAGRGLQLLFYSVGIGQISSEVPQNLSASRPQDRQFILSSKKLLLSDSGFYLCAWWAQAGGANYGYTFGSGTRLTVV.